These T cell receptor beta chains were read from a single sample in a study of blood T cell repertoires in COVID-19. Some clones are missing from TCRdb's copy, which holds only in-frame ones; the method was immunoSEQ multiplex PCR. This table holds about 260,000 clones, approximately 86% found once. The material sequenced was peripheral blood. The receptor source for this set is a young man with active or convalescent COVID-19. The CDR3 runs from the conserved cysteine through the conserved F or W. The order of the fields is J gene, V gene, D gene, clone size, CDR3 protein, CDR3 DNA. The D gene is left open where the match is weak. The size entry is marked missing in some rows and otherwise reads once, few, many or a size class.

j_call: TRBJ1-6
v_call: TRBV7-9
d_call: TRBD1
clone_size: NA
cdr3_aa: CASSPGQGYSPLHF
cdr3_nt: TGTGCCAGCAGCCCTGGACAGGGATATTCACCCCTCCACTTT

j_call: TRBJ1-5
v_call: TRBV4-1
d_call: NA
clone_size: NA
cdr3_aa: CASSQEGLGNQPQHF
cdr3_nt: TGCGCCAGCAGCCAAGAGGGCCTGGGCAATCAGCCCCAGCATTTT

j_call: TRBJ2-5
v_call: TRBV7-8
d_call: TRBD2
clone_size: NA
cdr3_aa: CASSLEVAGGQETQYF
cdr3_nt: TGTGCCAGCAGCTTAGAGGTTGCGGGGGGACAAGAGACCCAGTACTTC

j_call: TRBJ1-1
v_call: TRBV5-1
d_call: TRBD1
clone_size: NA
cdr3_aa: CASSIRQGNTEAFF
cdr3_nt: TGCGCCAGCAGCATCCGACAGGGGAACACTGAAGCTTTCTTT

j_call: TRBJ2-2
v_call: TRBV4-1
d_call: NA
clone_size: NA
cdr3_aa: CASSVRGVELFF
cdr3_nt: TGCGCCAGCAGCGTCAGGGGTGTGGAGCTGTTTTTT

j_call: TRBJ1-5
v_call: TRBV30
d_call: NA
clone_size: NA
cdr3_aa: CARQAGQGPQHF
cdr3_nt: TGTGCTCGGCAGGCAGGTCAAGGGCCCCAGCATTTT

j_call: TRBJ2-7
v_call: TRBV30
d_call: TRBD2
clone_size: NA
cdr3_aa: CACARTSQYEQYF
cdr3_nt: TGTGCCTGCGCTCGGACTAGTCAGTACGAGCAGTACTTC

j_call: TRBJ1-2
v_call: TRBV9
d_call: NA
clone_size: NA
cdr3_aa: CASSVEGSTSRDGYTF
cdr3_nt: TGTGCCAGCAGCGTAGAGGGCAGCACCTCGAGGGATGGCTACACCTTC

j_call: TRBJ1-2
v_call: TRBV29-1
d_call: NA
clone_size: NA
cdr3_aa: CSVVSSDYGYTF
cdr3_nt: TGCAGCGTTGTTAGCAGCGACTATGGCTACACCTTC

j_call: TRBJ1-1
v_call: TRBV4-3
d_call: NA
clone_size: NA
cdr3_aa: CASSQRTTGNTEAFF
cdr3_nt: TGCGCCAGCAGCCAACGTACGACAGGGAACACTGAAGCTTTCTTT

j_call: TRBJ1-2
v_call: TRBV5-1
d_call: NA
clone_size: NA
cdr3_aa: CASSLGGQNYGYTF
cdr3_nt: TGCGCCAGCAGCTTGGGGGGACAAAACTATGGCTACACCTTC

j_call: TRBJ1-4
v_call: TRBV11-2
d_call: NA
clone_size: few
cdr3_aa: CASSPRDSEKLFF
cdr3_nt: TGTGCCAGCAGCCCGCGGGATAGTGAAAAACTGTTTTTT

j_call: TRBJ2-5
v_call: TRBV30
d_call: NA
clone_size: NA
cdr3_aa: CAWSVGGARETQYF
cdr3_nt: TGTGCCTGGAGTGTAGGAGGGGCGCGGGAGACCCAGTACTTC

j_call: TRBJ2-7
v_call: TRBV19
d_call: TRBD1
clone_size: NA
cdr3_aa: CASSWVQGVHEQYF
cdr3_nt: TGTGCCAGTTCGTGGGTGCAGGGGGTCCACGAGCAGTACTTC

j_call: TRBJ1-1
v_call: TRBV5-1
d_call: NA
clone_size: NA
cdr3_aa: CASSLVGGPDTEAFF
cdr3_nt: TGCGCCAGCAGCTTGGTGGGGGGGCCGGACACTGAAGCTTTCTTT

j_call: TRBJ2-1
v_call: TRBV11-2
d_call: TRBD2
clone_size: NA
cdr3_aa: CASSPTTSGGSSYNEQFF
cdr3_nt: TGTGCCAGCAGCCCGACGACTAGCGGGGGGTCATCCTACAATGAGCAGTTCTTC

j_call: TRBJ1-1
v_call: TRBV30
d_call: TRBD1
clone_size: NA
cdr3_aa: CAWSVPKSLNRGVGTEAFF
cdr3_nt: TGTGCCTGGAGTGTACCCAAATCCCTCAACAGGGGGGTGGGCACTGAAGCTTTCTTT

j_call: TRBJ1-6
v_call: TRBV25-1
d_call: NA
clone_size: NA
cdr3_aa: CASSDHPVNSPLHF
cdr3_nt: TGTGCCAGCAGTGATCATCCGGTTAATTCACCCCTCCACTTT

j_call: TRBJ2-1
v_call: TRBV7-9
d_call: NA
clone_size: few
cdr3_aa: CASSLLGGNEQFF
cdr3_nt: TGTGCCAGCAGCCTCCTCGGGGGCAATGAGCAGTTCTTC

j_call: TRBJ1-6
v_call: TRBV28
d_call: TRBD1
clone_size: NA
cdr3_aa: CAHQGERSYPNSPLHF
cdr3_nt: TGTGCCCACCAGGGGGAGCGATCATATCCGAATTCACCCCTCCACTTT

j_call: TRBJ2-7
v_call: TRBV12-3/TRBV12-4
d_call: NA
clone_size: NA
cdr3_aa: CASSSGNLGQYF
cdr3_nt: TGTGCCAGCAGTTCGGGGAACCTAGGGCAGTACTTC

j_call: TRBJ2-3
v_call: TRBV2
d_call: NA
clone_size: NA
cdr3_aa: CASSARSAGLSDTQYF
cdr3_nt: TGTGCCAGCAGTGCAAGGTCCGCGGGTTTATCAGATACGCAGTATTTT

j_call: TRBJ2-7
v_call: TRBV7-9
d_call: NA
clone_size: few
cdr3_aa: CASTPDSRGMSEQYF
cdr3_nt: TGTGCCAGCACCCCCGATAGTAGGGGAATGTCCGAGCAGTACTTC

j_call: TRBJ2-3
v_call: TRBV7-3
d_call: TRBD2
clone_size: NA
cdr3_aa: CASSLMGLTSGGPKYF
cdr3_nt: TGTGCCAGCAGCTTAATGGGCCTAACTAGCGGGGGGCCTAAGTATTTT

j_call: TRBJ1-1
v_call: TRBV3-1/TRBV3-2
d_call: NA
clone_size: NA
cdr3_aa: CASSQGDSQNTEAFF
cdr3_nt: TGTGCCAGCAGCCAAGGGGACTCACAGAACACTGAAGCTTTCTTT

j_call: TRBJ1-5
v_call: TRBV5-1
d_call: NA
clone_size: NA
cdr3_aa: CASSLAGGSNQPQHF
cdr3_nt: TGCGCCAGCAGCTTGGCGGGGGGTAGCAATCAGCCCCAGCATTTT

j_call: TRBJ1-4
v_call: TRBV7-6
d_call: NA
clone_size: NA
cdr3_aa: CASSLDTGRNEKLFF
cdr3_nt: TGTGCCAGCAGCTTGGACACAGGACGTAATGAAAAACTGTTTTTT

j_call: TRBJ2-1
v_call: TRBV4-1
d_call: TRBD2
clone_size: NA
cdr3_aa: CASSHAAGLAGGRGTYNEQFF
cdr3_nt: TGCGCCAGCAGCCATGCCGCGGGACTAGCGGGGGGCAGGGGCACCTACAATGAGCAGTTCTTC

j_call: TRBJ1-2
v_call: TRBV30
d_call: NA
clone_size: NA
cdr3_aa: CAWSPGPADYGYTF
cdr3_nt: TGTGCCTGGAGTCCCGGGCCAGCGGACTATGGCTACACCTTC

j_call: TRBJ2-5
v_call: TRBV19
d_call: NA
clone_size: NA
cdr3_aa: CASSLRETQYF
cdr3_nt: TGTGCCAGTAGTCTACGGGAGACCCAGTACTTC

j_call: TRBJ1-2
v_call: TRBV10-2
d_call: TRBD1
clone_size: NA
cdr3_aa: CASVRQGANYGYTF
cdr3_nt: TGCGCCAGCGTCCGGCAGGGGGCTAACTATGGCTACACCTTC

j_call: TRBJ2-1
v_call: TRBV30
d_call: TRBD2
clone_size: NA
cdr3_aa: CAWSLGGGPYEQFF
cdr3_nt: TGTGCCTGGAGTCTCGGCGGGGGTCCATATGAGCAGTTCTTC

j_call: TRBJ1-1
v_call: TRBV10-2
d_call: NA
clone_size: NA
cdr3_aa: CASSEPRRGPEAFF
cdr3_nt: TGCGCCAGCAGTGAGCCGAGGCGGGGGCCTGAAGCTTTCTTT

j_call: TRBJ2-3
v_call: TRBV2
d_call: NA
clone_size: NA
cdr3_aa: CASSGTDRYTDTQYF
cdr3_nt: TGTGCCAGCAGTGGGACGGACAGATACACAGATACGCAGTATTTT

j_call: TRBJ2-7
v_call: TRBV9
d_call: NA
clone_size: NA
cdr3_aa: CASSGRGSYEQYF
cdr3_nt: TGTGCCAGCAGCGGGCGGGGCTCCTACGAGCAGTACTTC

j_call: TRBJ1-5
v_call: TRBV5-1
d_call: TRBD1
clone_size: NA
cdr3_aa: CASSFPAKQGSHQPQHF
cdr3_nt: TGCGCCAGCAGCTTCCCGGCCAAACAGGGGTCGCATCAGCCCCAGCATTTT

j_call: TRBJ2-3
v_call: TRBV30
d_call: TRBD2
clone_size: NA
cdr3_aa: CAQRGGLGPDTQYF
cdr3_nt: TGTGCCCAGAGGGGGGGACTAGGCCCAGATACGCAGTATTTT

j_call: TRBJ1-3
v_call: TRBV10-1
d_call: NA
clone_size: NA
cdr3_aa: CASSGGVVGNTIYF
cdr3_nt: TGCGCCAGCAGTGGAGGAGTTGTCGGAAACACCATATATTTT

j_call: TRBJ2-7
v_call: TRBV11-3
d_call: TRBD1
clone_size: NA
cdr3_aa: CASSSQPTGQEQYF
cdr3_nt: TGTGCCAGCAGCTCGCAACCGACAGGGCAGGAGCAGTACTTC

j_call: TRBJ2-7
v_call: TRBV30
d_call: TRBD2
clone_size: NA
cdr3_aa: CAWSVQGLAGAYEQYF
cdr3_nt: TGTGCCTGGAGTGTACAGGGACTAGCGGGGGCCTATGAGCAGTACTTC

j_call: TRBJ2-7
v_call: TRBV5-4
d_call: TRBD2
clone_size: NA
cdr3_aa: CASSLTSGASYEQYF
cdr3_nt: TGTGCCAGCAGCTTGACTAGCGGGGCCTCCTACGAGCAGTACTTC

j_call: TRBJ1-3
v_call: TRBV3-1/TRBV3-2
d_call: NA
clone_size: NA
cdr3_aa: CASSHPSGNTIYF
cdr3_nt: TGTGCCAGCAGCCACCCGTCTGGAAACACCATATATTTT

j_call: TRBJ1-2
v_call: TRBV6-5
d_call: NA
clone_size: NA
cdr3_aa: CVAPQRDKVNYGYTF
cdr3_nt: TGTGTAGCGCCCCAGCGAGACAAAGTCAACTATGGCTACACCTTC

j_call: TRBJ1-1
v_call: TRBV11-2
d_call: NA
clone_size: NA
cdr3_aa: CATKRGTEAFF
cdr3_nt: TGTGCCACCAAGAGGGGGACTGAAGCTTTCTTT

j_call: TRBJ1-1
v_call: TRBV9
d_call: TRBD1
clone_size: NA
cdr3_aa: CASSVGFRSGTGYEAFF
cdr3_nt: TGTGCCAGCAGCGTAGGCTTCCGCTCCGGGACAGGGTATGAAGCTTTCTTT

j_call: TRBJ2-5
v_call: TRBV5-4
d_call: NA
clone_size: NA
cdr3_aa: CASSRIAAARETQYF
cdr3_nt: TGTGCCAGCAGCAGAATAGCGGCCGCCAGAGAGACCCAGTACTTC

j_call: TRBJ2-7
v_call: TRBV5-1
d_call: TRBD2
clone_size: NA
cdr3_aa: CASSLAAGRGQYF
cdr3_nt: TGCGCCAGCAGCTTGGCCGCGGGGAGGGGGCAGTACTTC

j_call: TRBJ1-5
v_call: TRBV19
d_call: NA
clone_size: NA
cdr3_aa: CASRPGGARNQPQHF
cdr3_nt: TGTGCCAGTAGACCCGGCGGGGCTCGCAATCAGCCCCAGCATTTT

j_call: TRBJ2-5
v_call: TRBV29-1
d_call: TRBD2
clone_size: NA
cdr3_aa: CSARPGGKETQYF
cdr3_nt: TGCAGCGCCAGGCCGGGGGGGAAAGAGACCCAGTACTTC

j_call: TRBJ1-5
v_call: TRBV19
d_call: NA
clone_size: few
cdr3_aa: CASRQNSNQPQHF
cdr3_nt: TGTGCCAGTAGACAAAATAGCAATCAGCCCCAGCATTTT

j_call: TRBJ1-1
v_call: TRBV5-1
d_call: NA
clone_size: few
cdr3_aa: CASQPGRQETNTEAFF
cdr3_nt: TGCGCCAGCCAGCCGGGTCGACAGGAGACTAACACTGAAGCTTTCTTT

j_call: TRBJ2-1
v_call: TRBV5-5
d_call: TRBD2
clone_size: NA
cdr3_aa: CASSWTFASGGYNEQFF
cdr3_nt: TGTGCCAGCAGCTGGACCTTTGCTAGCGGGGGGTACAATGAGCAGTTCTTC

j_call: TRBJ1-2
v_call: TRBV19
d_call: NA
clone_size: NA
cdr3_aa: CASSPEYYGYTF
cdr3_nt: TGTGCCAGTAGTCCGGAGTACTATGGCTACACCTTC

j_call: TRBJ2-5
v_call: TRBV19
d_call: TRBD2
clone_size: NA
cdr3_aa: CASSALLAGGQETQYF
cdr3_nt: TGTGCCAGTAGTGCGTTACTAGCGGGGGGCCAAGAGACCCAGTACTTC

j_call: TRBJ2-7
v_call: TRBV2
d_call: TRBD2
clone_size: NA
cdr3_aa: CASSALERGEQYF
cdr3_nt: TGTGCCAGCAGTGCTCTCGAGCGGGGAGAGCAGTACTTC